One T cell receptor (beta chain) is described in this entry. As yet, its antigen is unknown. This specimen belongs to a study of cytomegalovirus exposure and HLA in healthy donors. Study-level points and caveats: Published work reported that the classifier diagnosed cytomegalovirus status with high specificity and sensitivity. The study flagged about 150 TCR beta chains as cytomegalovirus-associated. In vitro work confirmed that a few CMV-associated chains recognize CMV antigens.

The CDR3 contains 17 residues. CDR1 and CDR2 from the germline V gene are LNHDA and SQIVND (reference sequence). Between the trimmed V and J ends, which lost 9 bases and 4 bases, there was a span of 22 bases. PCR amplification relied on 60 Vbeta primers (plus 13 Jbeta primers). Methods used by the authors: A later analysis counted 65 million to 90 million unique TCR beta chains, roughly 11 million shared. Using immunoSEQ multiplex PCR, the repertoire was profiled, and TCRdb retains in-frame clones only, with some absent. The V and J calls and clone size come from that table; D and trimming were worked out from the DNA. The sample lists 80,000 or so clones, about 66% occurring once.

The sequenced sample consisted of PBMCs. The chain combines TRBV19 with TRBJ2-6; a weak D match, TRBD2 (7 bases). This sequence originates from a man in his 60s in good health and CMV-seropositive. As DNA, the CDR3 is TGTGCCAGCCGCAGCTGGGGGGGGGCAGGAGGGGCCAACGTCCTGACTTTC. Protein product: CASRSWGGAGGANVLTF.